This passage covers 2 T cell receptor beta chains from one sample sequenced in a study of blood T cells in healthy people across ages. Using a J-beta primer mix together with a sample-barcoded 5' primer, a second PCR was run for roughly 7 to 12 cycles. TCRdb itself ran the 5' RACE reads through MiXCR, one entry per CDR3 protein. Of more than 550,000 distinct CDR3 sequences listed, roughly 20% are singletons. Sequences were obtained from blood. The receptors derive from a man in his 70s in good health.

The chain couples TRBV7-9 to TRBJ1-5; 10 bases agree with TRBD1. The germline V gene has CDR1 SEHNR and CDR2 FQNEAQ (reference sequence). V lost 5 bases, J lost 5 bases, and 6 bases stayed unmatched. The CDR3 runs to 15 residues. Here the CDR3 DNA reads TGTGCCAGCAGCCGGGACAGGGGCGGAGATCAGCCCCAGCATTTT. Its translation: CASSRDRGGDQPQHF.

J is TRBJ2-2 and V is TRBV12-3 or TRBV12-4; D is perhaps TRBD2 (6 bases). This CDR3 region has 15 residues. V was trimmed by 3 bases and J by 7 bases, leaving 15 bases between them. The CDR3 DNA sequence: TGTGCCAGCAGTTTTGGAGGGAACCTGGGCGGGGAGCTGTTTTTT. Translation: CASSFGGNLGGELFF.